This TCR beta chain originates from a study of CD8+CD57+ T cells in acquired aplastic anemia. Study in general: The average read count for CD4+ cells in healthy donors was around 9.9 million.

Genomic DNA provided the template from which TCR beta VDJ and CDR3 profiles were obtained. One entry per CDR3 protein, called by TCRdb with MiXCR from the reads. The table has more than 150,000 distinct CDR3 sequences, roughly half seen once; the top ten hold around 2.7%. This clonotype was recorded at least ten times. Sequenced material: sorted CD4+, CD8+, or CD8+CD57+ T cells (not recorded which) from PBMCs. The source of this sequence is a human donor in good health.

In nucleotides, the CDR3 is TGTGCCAGCAGCTTAAGAGGGCAGGCACGCGACTCTGGGGCCAACGTCCTGACTTTC. This codes for CASSLRGQARDSGANVLTF. V and J are TRBV7-3 and TRBJ2-6; D perhaps matches TRBD2 (5 bases). Germline V gene lookup returns CDR1 SGHTA and CDR2 FQGTGA. The CDR3 consists of 19 residues. Trimming removed 1 base at V and 0 bases at J, with 16 bases between.